This T cell receptor beta chain was recorded in a study of blood T cell repertoires in COVID-19. As for the study in general: Donors in the United States, Italy and Spain gave samples during acute or convalescent COVID-19. PBMCs, B-cell-depleted T cells, or T cells provided the cDNA or gDNA that made up the material.

Per the original data handling: Reference gene primer amplification in the assay estimated nucleated cell counts. Sequenced by immunoSEQ multiplex PCR; TCRdb stores in-frame clones only, minus some. Clonal size and the V and J genes are those of that table, whereas D and trimming came from the DNA. The data contain roughly 80,000 clones, around 92% of them singletons. Specimen: peripheral blood. The clonotype comes from a woman in her fifties or sixties in a cohort sampled during active COVID-19.

This CDR3 is CATGGTLTTDTQYF. In nucleotides, the CDR3 is TGTGCCACGGGGGGCACCTTAACCACAGATACGCAGTATTTT. V usage is TRBV2 and J usage is TRBJ2-3; D is perhaps TRBD2 (7 bases). There are 14 residues in the CDR3. The V end was cut by 10 bases, the J end by 2 bases, with 16 bases between. Germline CDR1 reads SNHLY; CDR2 reads FYNNEI.